These 30 T cell receptor beta chains originate from one sample sequenced in a study of shared clonotypes between healthy human individuals. Sequencing was performed with immunoSEQ multiplex PCR; in TCRdb, only in-frame clones are kept and a portion is missing. This sample carries about 1.1 million clones, 78% of them seen once, and the ten largest clones take more than 0.55%. The sequenced sample consisted of memory CD4+ T cells from PBMCs. The subset: CD45RA-negative fraction. These receptors originate from a man between 18 and 29 years old in good health. Some clones in this sample may be carry-over from other donors' samples.

The V gene is TRBV6-1, the J gene TRBJ1-5, with no clear D. Germline lookup yields CDR1 MNHNS and CDR2 SASEGT. The CDR3 extends over 14 amino acids. Trimming cost V 8 bases and J 5 bases, with 16 bases left between them. The CDR3 here is CASERLVRDQPQHF. The CDR3 region has the DNA TGTGCCAGCGAACGATTGGTCCGGGATCAGCCCCAGCATTTT.

This chain joins TRBV7-7 and TRBJ2-1; TRBD2 aligns across 8 bases. Looked up from germline, CDR1 is SSHAT and CDR2 is FNYEAQ (reference sequence). The ends lost 6 bases at V and 5 bases at J; junction bases unmatched: 18. The CDR3 spans 18 residues. This CDR3 is CASSRVPATGGPDNEQFF. The CDR3 coding sequence is TGTGCCAGCAGTCGCGTACCTGCGACGGGAGGGCCGGACAATGAGCAGTTCTTC. The full variable domain, in which reference TRBV7-7 and TRBJ2-1 provide the parts outside the CDR3, is GAGVSQSPRYKVTKRGQDVTLRCDPISSHATLYWYQQALGQGPEFLTYFNYEAQPDKSGLPSDRFSAERPEGSISTLTIQRTEQRDSAMYRCASSRVPATGGPDNEQFFGPGTRLTVL.

This chain uses TRBV10-3 with TRBJ2-7; TRBD1 matches at 10 bases. The length of the CDR3 is 16 residues. From germline, CDR1 is ENHRY and CDR2 SYGVKD. V lost 1 base to trimming and J lost 3 bases; unmatched junction nucleotides: 6. The CDR3 protein is CAISEYGDRGNYEQYF. Written as DNA, the CDR3 is TGTGCCATCAGTGAGTACGGGGACAGGGGTAACTACGAGCAGTACTTC.

This clone was recorded only once. This chain joins TRBV28 and TRBJ2-1; 10 bases agree with TRBD2. V was clipped by 8 bases and J by 6 bases; unmatched bases: 7. CDR3 length equals 14 residues. In germline, CDR1 is MDHEN, CDR2 SYDVKM. Here the CDR3 DNA reads TGTGCCAGCGGGCGGGCTAGCGGGAGCAATGAGCAGTTCTTC. It is translated as CASGRASGSNEQFF.

The CDR3 is CASSDRLNTEAFF. Here the CDR3 DNA reads TGTGCCAGCAGTGACAGACTGAACACTGAAGCTTTCTTT. The chain recombines TRBV2 with TRBJ1-1; D unclear. There are 13 residues in the CDR3. Trimming took off 3 bases at V and 0 bases at J, with 5 bases between the two ends. Per the germline V gene, CDR1 is SNHLY and CDR2 is FYNNEI.

This clone has only one observation. The chain carries TRBV19 and TRBJ1-4, with TRBD1 as a possible D gene (6 bases). Germline CDR1 is LNHDA and CDR2 is SQIVND (reference sequence). The V gene lost 5 bases and the J gene lost 3 bases, with 7 bases spanning the gap. The CDR3 consists of 13 residues. As DNA, the CDR3 is TGTGCCAGTAGTGAGGGGGCTAATGAAAAACTGTTTTTT. This codes for CASSEGANEKLFF.

This chain connects TRBV5-8 to TRBJ1-5; D unresolved. Germline V gene sequence: CDR1 SGHTS, CDR2 YDEGEE. The CDR3 consists of 13 residues. V was clipped by 4 bases and J by 1 base, with 6 bases between them. Written as DNA, the CDR3 is TGTGCCAGCAGCCGGTCCAGCAATCAGCCCCAGCATTTT. Its translation: CASSRSSNQPQHF.

The chain couples TRBV5-1 to TRBJ2-1, with 13 bases that match TRBD2. CDR1 is SGHRS and CDR2 is YFSETQ in the germline V gene. The V and J ends lost 2 bases and 13 bases, in that order; junction bases with no gene match: 9. The CDR3 sequence is 15 residues long. CDR3: CASSFGTSGKREQFF. The CDR3 DNA follows: TGCGCCAGCAGCTTTGGGACTAGCGGGAAGAGGGAACAGTTCTTC.

The chain recombines TRBV11-3 with TRBJ2-3; TRBD2 matches at 14 bases. The CDR3 is 19 residues long. V lost 4 bases, J lost 4 bases, and 13 bases stayed unmatched. The germline CDR1 and CDR2 sequences are SGHNT and YENEEA. CDR3 in amino acids: CASSWGLAGATHESDTQYF. The CDR3 DNA reads TGTGCCAGCAGCTGGGGACTAGCGGGAGCGACGCACGAGTCAGATACGCAGTATTTT.

The chain uses TRBV9 and TRBJ2-7; D might be TRBD2 (6 bases). The germline gives CDR1 SGDLS, CDR2 YYNGEE. Trimming removed 3 bases from V and 2 bases from J, with 12 bases in between. The CDR3 contains 14 residues. The CDR3 is CASSASSAPYEQYF. CDR3 DNA sequence: TGTGCCAGCAGCGCGTCTAGCGCGCCCTACGAGCAGTACTTC. The entire variable domain, with the rest obtained from reference TRBV9 and TRBJ2-7, is as follows: DSGVTQTPKHLITATGQRVTLRCSPRSGDLSVYWYQQSLDQGLQFLIQYYNGEERAKGNILERFSAQQFPDLHSELNLSSLELGDSALYFCASSASSAPYEQYFGPGTRLTVT.

The chain recombines TRBV6-5 with TRBJ1-5; D not certain. This CDR3 is 16 amino acids long. CDR1 and CDR2 (germline): MNHEY, SVGAGI. With 0 bases removed from V and 4 bases from J, the gap between germline ends came to 13 bases. The CDR3 region is CASSYSGVQRNQPQHF. The CDR3 DNA sequence: TGTGCCAGCAGTTACTCGGGAGTACAGCGTAATCAGCCCCAGCATTTT.

The chain carries TRBV7-2 and TRBJ2-1; D might be TRBD1 or TRBD2, each matching 5 bases. The CDR3 loop spans 15 amino acids. Between the trimmed V and J ends, which lost 3 bases and 12 bases, there was a span of 21 bases. From germline, CDR1 is SGHTA and CDR2 FQGNSA. CDR3 sequence: CASSFAGTAQLAQFF. The CDR3 nucleotides are TGTGCCAGCAGCTTTGCCGGGACCGCGCAATTAGCGCAGTTCTTC.

This chain connects TRBV11-2 to TRBJ1-1; D perhaps matches TRBD1 (5 bases). Between the trimmed V and J ends, which lost 5 bases and 2 bases, there was a span of 9 bases. Germline CDR1 and CDR2: SGHAT and FQNNGV. CDR3 size: 13 residues. In DNA, the CDR3 is TGTGCCAGCAGCAGCGACAGCAACACTGAAGCTTTCTTT. Amino acids: CASSSDSNTEAFF.

This clone was recorded only once. J is TRBJ2-3 and V is TRBV27; D unclear. Germline V gene sequence: CDR1 MNHEY, CDR2 SMNVEV (reference sequence). Trimming shortened V by 5 bases and J by 1 base, and 7 bases separated the two germline ends. There are 13 residues in the CDR3. CDR3 DNA sequence: TGTGCCAGCAGTCAGGTCGGCACAGATACGCAGTATTTT. It is translated as CASSQVGTDTQYF.

The chain combines TRBV19 with TRBJ2-5; D is possibly TRBD1 or TRBD2 (5 bases each). Per germline, CDR1 LNHDA and CDR2 SQIVND (reference sequence). The germline V and J ends were trimmed by 4 bases and 5 bases, with 11 bases remaining between them. The length of the CDR3 is 13 residues. CDR3 DNA: TGTGCCAGTAGTACAGAGGGGTCGGAGACCCAGTACTTC. Amino acid sequence: CASSTEGSETQYF. Looking up the rest from reference TRBV19 and TRBJ2-5 gives the full variable domain: DGGITQSPKYLFRKEGQNVTLSCEQNLNHDAMYWYRQDPGQGLRLIYYSQIVNDFQKGDIAEGYSVSREKKESFPLTVTSAQKNPTAFYLCASSTEGSETQYFGPGTRLLVL.

The chain is built from TRBV11-1 and TRBJ2-2, with TRBD1 identical over 8 bases. The junction had 8 bases not matched to a gene; V was cut back by 2 bases and J by 6 bases. From germline, CDR1 is SGHAT and CDR2 FQDESV (reference sequence). CDR3 length: 16 residues. CDR3 coding DNA: TGTGCCAGCAGCTTAACCAGACAGGGGATGGCCGGGGAGCTGTTTTTT. This gives the protein CASSLTRQGMAGELFF.

With respect to this clone: The likely explanation is a read error, given a far larger clone one base away. The V gene is TRBV30, the J gene TRBJ1-4, with no clear D. Germline CDR1 and CDR2: GTSNPN and SVGIG (reference sequence). The CDR3 spans 11 residues. The CDR3 DNA is TGTGCCTGCAGGCCTAATGAAAAACTGTCTTTT. Translated: CACRPNEKLSF.

V is TRBV28 and J is TRBJ2-3; the D is unclear. The CDR3 contains 19 residues. V was shortened by 6 bases and J by 4 bases, with 29 bases between the two germline ends. Germline V gene sequence: CDR1 MDHEN, CDR2 SYDVKM. CDR3 region: CASSQTRPGRGMSPDTQYF. The CDR3 nucleotides are TGTGCCAGCAGCCAAACCCGACCGGGCCGAGGTATGAGCCCAGATACGCAGTATTTT. Complete variable domain (other parts from reference TRBV28 and TRBJ2-3): DVKVTQSSRYLVKRTGEKVFLECVQDMDHENMFWYRQDPGLGLRLIYFSYDVKMKEKGDIPEGYSVSREKKERFSLILESASTNQTSMYLCASSQTRPGRGMSPDTQYFGPGTRLTVL.

This chain joins TRBV5-6 and TRBJ2-5, with D maybe TRBD1 (5 bases). V was cut by 1 base and J by 1 base, with 8 bases left in between. CDR3 length: 14 amino acids. Per germline, CDR1 SGHDT and CDR2 YYEEEE. In nucleotides, the CDR3 is TGTGCCAGCAGCTTGTACAGGTCCCAAGAGACCCAGTACTTC. It translates to CASSLYRSQETQYF.

The chain recombines TRBV2 with TRBJ2-1; 10 nucleotides align to TRBD2. After removal of 5 bases from V and 4 bases from J, the junction contained 5 bases not matched to a gene. This CDR3 has 15 amino acids. Germline V gene data show CDR1 as SNHLY and CDR2 as FYNNEI. For the CDR3, the DNA is TGTGCCAGCAGTCCGCTAGCGGGAGCTTACAATGAGCAGTTCTTC. It is translated as CASSPLAGAYNEQFF.

The chain joins TRBV7-7 to TRBJ2-2; TRBD1 agrees at 8 bases. The junction had 10 bases not matched to a gene; V was cut back by 5 bases and J by 5 bases. The CDR3 sequence is 16 residues long. Germline V lookup: CDR1 SSHAT, CDR2 FNYEAQ (reference sequence). The CDR3 here is CASSPGQGIGTGELFF. The DNA for the CDR3 is TGTGCCAGCAGCCCAGGACAGGGAATTGGTACCGGGGAGCTGTTTTTT.

The rearrangement joins TRBV7-8 to TRBJ2-1; 7 nucleotides line up with TRBD2. This CDR3 is 16 amino acids long. The germline gives CDR1 SGHVS, CDR2 FQNEAQ. V lost 1 base and J lost 8; bases outside the gene matches: 11. In DNA form, the CDR3 reads TGTGCCAGCAGCTTAGAAGGACTAGGCGTTATGTATGAGCAGTTCTTC. Protein product: CASSLEGLGVMYEQFF.

As regards this clone: Other DNA sequences in this specimen translate into the identical CDR3. The chain links TRBV11-2 to TRBJ2-1; D is unclear. There are 14 residues in the CDR3. Germline loops: CDR1 SGHAT, CDR2 FQNNGV. V gave up 1 base and J gave up 4 bases, with 8 bases separating them. Here the CDR3 reads CASSLGRAYNEQFF. In nucleotides, the CDR3 is TGTGCCAGCAGCTTAGGCCGAGCTTACAATGAGCAGTTCTTC. Complete variable domain (other parts from reference TRBV11-2 and TRBJ2-1): EAGVAQSPRYKIIEKRQSVAFWCNPISGHATLYWYQQILGQGPKLLIQFQNNGVVDDSQLPKDRFSAERLKGVDSTLKIQPAKLEDSAVYLCASSLGRAYNEQFFGPGTRLTVL.

The chain couples TRBV18 to TRBJ2-3; D might be TRBD1 (5 bases). From germline, CDR1 is KGHSH and CDR2 LQKENI. This CDR3 comprises 15 residues. V shed 3 bases and J shed 2 bases, with 12 bases lying between them. This CDR3 is CASSPLQDNTDTQYF. The DNA of the CDR3 is TGTGCCAGCTCACCGTTACAGGATAACACAGATACGCAGTATTTT.

The chain carries TRBV10-3 and TRBJ2-3; 8 bases agree with TRBD1. From germline, CDR1 is ENHRY and CDR2 SYGVKD. The CDR3 sequence is 15 residues long. Germline trimming cut 8 bases from V and 2 bases from J; bases unmatched to any gene: 9. Here the CDR3 DNA reads TGTGCCATCTCGAAGAACAGGGGGTCCACAGATACGCAGTATTTT. Translating gives CAISKNRGSTDTQYF.

The J gene is TRBJ1-5, the V gene TRBV28; D gene unclear. Germline values: CDR1 MDHEN, CDR2 SYDVKM. V was pared by 5 bases and J by 7 bases, with 12 bases between. The CDR3 totals 13 residues. In DNA form, the CDR3 reads TGTGCCAGCAGTCCGCCAGGCGGACAGCCCCAGCATTTT. Its protein is CASSPPGGQPQHF.

The rearrangement uses TRBV5-1 and TRBJ2-1; D is perhaps TRBD2 (6 bases). The CDR3 length is 16 residues. CDR1 is SGHRS and CDR2 is YFSETQ in the germline V gene. V shed 4 bases and J shed 7 bases, with 21 bases lying between them. The CDR3 nucleotides read TGCGCCAGCAGCCAACGATCGGCGGGCCGGGGGAATGAGCAGTTCTTC. Its translation: CASSQRSAGRGNEQFF.

This rearrangement joins TRBV7-3 to TRBJ2-6; D is unclear. Germline values: CDR1 SGHTA, CDR2 FQGTGA. V was clipped by 3 bases and J by 0 bases, with 6 bases between them. The CDR3 loop spans 15 amino acids. The CDR3 DNA is TGTGCCAGCAGCTTTGTCCCCTCTGGGGCCAACGTCCTGACTTTC. Translated: CASSFVPSGANVLTF.

The chain's CDR3 is CASSQVSSGYSEGYNEQFF. Here the CDR3 DNA reads TGTGCCAGCAGCCAAGTGTCTAGCGGGTACTCAGAGGGATACAATGAGCAGTTCTTC. The rearrangement links TRBV4-2 to TRBJ2-1, with 8 bases identical to TRBD2. With 1 base clipped from V and 4 bases from J, the junction kept 15 bases outside the gene matches. This CDR3 comprises 19 residues. Germline-derived CDR1 and CDR2 are LGHNA and YNFKEQ.

Comment on this clone: This likely stems from a read error, as it lies one base from a far larger clone. V and J are TRBV10-2 and TRBJ1-5; D is uncertain. The germline V gene has CDR1 WSHSY and CDR2 SAAADI. CDR3 length equals 14 residues. The V and J ends lost 3 bases and 0 bases respectively, with 6 bases between them. The CDR3 DNA reads TGCGCCAGCAGTGACAGCAATAGCAATCAGCCCCAGCATTTT. Amino acids: CASSDSNSNQPQHF.